Below are 25 T cell receptor beta chains sequenced from a single sample in a study of blood T cell repertoires in COVID-19. Clones were read by immunoSEQ multiplex PCR, and TCRdb kept only the in-frame ones, dropping some. The sample records 53,000 or so clones, 77% being singletons. Sequenced input: peripheral blood. These receptors all come from a man aged 70-80 years with active or convalescent COVID-19.

The CDR3, as DNA: TGTGCCACCAGCAGAGATGGGACTAGCGGGGGGTTGACCGGGGAGCTGTTTTTT. Translated: CATSRDGTSGGLTGELFF. V and J are TRBV15 and TRBJ2-2; TRBD2 matches 15 bases. The CDR3 loop spans 18 amino acids. CDR1 LNHNV and CDR2 YYDKDF come from the germline V gene (reference sequence). V shed 0 bases, J shed 5 bases, and the junction held 4 bases outside the gene matches.

V and J are TRBV28 and TRBJ1-1, with D perhaps TRBD1 (6 bases). V was cut by 6 bases and J by 6 bases, with 14 bases left in between. This CDR3 spans 13 amino acids. Germline lookup yields CDR1 MDHEN and CDR2 SYDVKM. In nucleotides, the CDR3 is TGTGCCAGCAGGACCGACAGGACCCCTGAAGCTTTCTTT. It specifies CASRTDRTPEAFF.

The chain has TRBV9 and TRBJ1-5; 12 bases agree with TRBD1. The CDR3 runs 16 residues. The J segment lost 0 bases and the V segment lost 4 bases, leaving 2 bases of the junction unmatched. The V gene's germline CDR1 is SGDLS and CDR2 YYNGEE. CDR3 sequence (DNA): TGTGCCAGCAGCCGGGGACAGGGGGCTAGCAATCAGCCCCAGCATTTT. Its translation is CASSRGQGASNQPQHF.

The chain is built from TRBV6-5 and TRBJ1-2, with 7 positions matching TRBD1. The CDR3 sequence is 15 residues long. Germline CDR1 is MNHEY and CDR2 is SVGAGI. The junction had 15 bases not matched to a gene; V was cut back by 8 bases and J by 6 bases. The DNA for the CDR3 is TGTGCCAGCGGAGGTAATCGGCAGGGGGTCGATGGCTACACCTTC. This sequence encodes CASGGNRQGVDGYTF.

This chain links TRBV12-3 or TRBV12-4 with TRBJ2-2; D is undetermined. With 3 bases removed from V and 6 bases from J, the gap between germline ends came to 8 bases. The CDR3 sequence is 13 residues long. The CDR3 loop reads CASSFGVAGELFF. The CDR3 region has the DNA TGTGCCAGCAGTTTTGGTGTAGCCGGGGAGCTGTTTTTT.

J is TRBJ2-7 and V is TRBV3-1 (or the pseudogene TRBV3-2), with D perhaps TRBD2 (6 bases). Germline V gives CDR1 LGHDT, CDR2 YNNKEL (reference sequence). V lost 4 bases, J lost 6 bases, and 13 bases lay in between. The CDR3 extends over 13 amino acids. CDR3: CASSLVEGGEQYF. CDR3 sequence (DNA): TGTGCCAGCAGCCTGGTGGAGGGTGGCGAGCAGTACTTC.

The V call is TRBV5-1, the J call TRBJ1-1; D gene uncertain. The germline CDR1 and CDR2 sequences are SGHRS and YFSETQ. The CDR3 covers 14 residues. The germline V and J ends were trimmed by 0 bases and 1 base, with 7 bases remaining between them. CDR3 amino acids: CASSLGATNTEAFF. CDR3 DNA: TGCGCCAGCAGCTTGGGGGCAACGAACACTGAAGCTTTCTTT.

This clone was detected a few times. This chain uses TRBV4-1 with TRBJ2-3; 11 bases are a match to TRBD2. Trimming cost V 1 base and J 1 base; bases outside gene matches: 4. CDR1 MGHRA and CDR2 YSYEKL come from the germline V gene. The CDR3 contains 17 residues. Here the CDR3 DNA reads TGCGCCAGCAGCCAAGGGCTAGCGGGAGGACGCACAGATACGCAGTATTTT. This gives the protein CASSQGLAGGRTDTQYF.

This chain connects TRBV9 to TRBJ2-1; 8 bases are a match to TRBD2. V lost 3 bases to trimming and J lost 3 bases; unmatched junction nucleotides: 5. Germline V gives CDR1 SGDLS, CDR2 YYNGEE. CDR3 length equals 15 residues. The CDR3 DNA is TGTGCCAGCAGCGCCGAAAGCGGGAGCTACAATGAGCAGTTCTTC. This encodes CASSAESGSYNEQFF.

This chain uses TRBV2 with TRBJ1-3; 8 bases agree with TRBD1. Germline-derived CDR1 and CDR2 are SNHLY and FYNNEI. This CDR3 is 15 amino acids long. The V and J ends lost 5 bases and 4 bases, in that order; junction bases with no gene match: 7. CDR3 loop: CASSRGQARGNTIYF. The CDR3 region has the DNA TGTGCCAGCAGTAGGGGACAGGCGCGAGGAAACACCATATATTTT.

The chain links TRBV7-9 to TRBJ1-4, with a tentative D call TRBD1 (5 bases). This CDR3 is built from 13 residues. Trimming took off 8 bases at V and 6 bases at J, with 13 bases between the two ends. Germline V gene lookup returns CDR1 SEHNR and CDR2 FQNEAQ (reference sequence). The CDR3 DNA reads as TGTGCCAGCGCCTGGGGCGGGGATGAAAAACTGTTTTTT. It encodes CASAWGGDEKLFF.

This clone was seen a handful of times. The rearrangement uses TRBV29-1 and TRBJ2-5, with TRBD1 matching 8 bases. Germline V gives CDR1 SQVTM, CDR2 ANQGSEA. The V segment lost 2 bases and the J segment 1 base; nucleotides outside the gene matches: 6. This CDR3 comprises 15 residues. CDR3 sequence reads: CSVEIGQGLQETQYF. In nucleotides, the CDR3 is TGCAGCGTTGAAATCGGACAGGGCCTCCAAGAGACCCAGTACTTC.

The rearrangement uses TRBV6-5 and TRBJ2-7, with TRBD2 identical over 8 bases. CDR1 and CDR2 from the germline V gene are MNHEY and SVGAGI. J lost 4 bases, V lost 4 bases, and 9 bases had no gene match. CDR3 length: 15 amino acids. CDR3 nucleotide sequence: TGTGCCAGCAGTTCCCGGGAGGGGATAAAGTACGAGCAGTACTTC. Translation gives CASSSREGIKYEQYF.

The rearrangement joins TRBV29-1 to TRBJ2-1; TRBD2 agrees at 7 bases. The germline CDR1 and CDR2 sequences are SQVTM and ANQGSEA. Unmatched junction bases numbered 12, after V lost 7 bases and J lost 0 bases. This CDR3 has 16 amino acids. Here the CDR3 DNA reads TGCAGCGCCCGAGGCGGGAGCACGAGCTCCTACAATGAGCAGTTCTTC. Its translation is CSARGGSTSSYNEQFF.

V usage is TRBV18 and J usage is TRBJ1-2, with D perhaps matching TRBD1 (5 bases). The CDR3 sequence is 16 residues long. The germline V and J ends were trimmed by 3 bases and 5 bases, with 19 bases remaining between them. CDR1 is KGHSH, CDR2 LQKENI, per germline. The CDR3, as DNA: TGTGCCAGCTCACCTTTGGGTGGGGCAGGACAATATGGCTACACCTTC. Protein: CASSPLGGAGQYGYTF.

The rearrangement uses TRBV19 and TRBJ2-3, with D possibly being TRBD2 (7 bases). CDR3 length: 16 amino acids. The V gene's germline CDR1 is LNHDA and CDR2 SQIVND (reference sequence). Trimming left V 8 bases short and J 2 bases short, with 20 bases between. The CDR3 sequence is CASRYGGAGYTDTQYF. The CDR3 DNA sequence: TGTGCCAGTCGATATGGGGGGGCGGGTTACACAGATACGCAGTATTTT.

The gene calls are TRBV6-1 and TRBJ1-1; TRBD1 is a possible D gene (5 bases). The CDR3 covers 13 residues. V was cut by 1 base and J by 6 bases, with 9 bases left in between. Germline V gene lookup returns CDR1 MNHNS and CDR2 SASEGT. In DNA, the CDR3 is TGTGCCAGCAGTGAAGAGGGGTTTCCTGAAGCTTTCTTT. This translates into CASSEEGFPEAFF.

The sample holds many counts of this clone. This chain uses TRBV18 with TRBJ1-4; perhaps TRBD1 as D (5 bases). The germline V gene has CDR1 KGHSH and CDR2 LQKENI. The length of the CDR3 is 18 residues. Between the trimmed V and J ends, which lost 1 base and 0 bases, there was a span of 15 bases. The CDR3 region has the DNA TGTGCCAGCTCACCACGTAAATCGCAGGGCCCAACTAATGAAAAACTGTTTTTT. This gives the protein CASSPRKSQGPTNEKLFF.

This chain links TRBV30 with TRBJ2-2, with no clear D. The CDR3 is 13 residues long. CDR1 GTSNPN and CDR2 SVGIG come from the germline V gene (reference sequence). Trimming took off 3 bases at V and 1 base at J, with 6 bases between the two ends. CDR3 residues: CAWRGVNTGELFF. DNA of the CDR3: TGTGCCTGGAGGGGCGTGAACACCGGGGAGCTGTTTTTT.

The rearrangement joins TRBV14 to TRBJ1-3; D is possibly TRBD1 (6 bases). Germline CDR1 is SGHDN and CDR2 is FVKESK. The CDR3 loop spans 19 amino acids. With 3 bases removed from V and 2 bases from J, the gap between germline ends came to 23 bases. The CDR3 DNA follows: TGTGCCAGCAGCCATTCCCCCGGACAGAAAGGCTTAGCTGGAAACACCATATATTTT. Translating gives CASSHSPGQKGLAGNTIYF.

J is TRBJ2-7 and V is TRBV11-2, with D perhaps matching TRBD1 (6 bases). Germline loops: CDR1 SGHAT, CDR2 FQNNGV. The CDR3 runs to 15 residues. Trimming stripped 1 base from V and 2 bases from J, with 12 bases between. DNA for the CDR3: TGTGCCAGCAGCTTAGTCGGGACACTTACCTACGAGCAGTACTTC. This translates into CASSLVGTLTYEQYF.

V and J are TRBV5-1 and TRBJ1-1; D possibly corresponds to TRBD1 (5 bases). V lost 0 bases and J 4 bases, leaving 13 bases between the germline ends. Per germline, CDR1 SGHRS and CDR2 YFSETQ. This CDR3 has 15 residues. As DNA, the CDR3 is TGCGCCAGCAGCTTGGCCGTGGGGCGAATCACTGAAGCTTTCTTT. Encoded protein: CASSLAVGRITEAFF. Based on the CDR3 plus reference TRBV5-1 and TRBJ1-1, the full variable domain is KAGVTQTPRYLIKTRGQQVTLSCSPISGHRSVSWYQQTPGQGLQFLFEYFSETQRNKGNFPGRFSGRQFSNSRSEMNVSTLELGDSALYLCASSLAVGRITEAFFGQGTRLTVV.

CDR3 region: CASSLVGQLSTNEQFF. The DNA of the CDR3 is TGTGCCAGCAGCTTAGTGGGACAGCTATCTACTAATGAGCAGTTCTTC. The rearrangement links TRBV11-3 to TRBJ2-1, with 7 bases that match TRBD1. CDR1 and CDR2 from the germline V gene are SGHNT and YENEEA. This CDR3 has 16 amino acids. With V trimmed by 1 base and J by 7 bases, 10 bases remained unmatched.

The V and J genes are TRBV7-2 and TRBJ2-7; tentatively, D is TRBD2 (6 bases). Germline V gene lookup returns CDR1 SGHTA and CDR2 FQGNSA. The CDR3 totals 16 residues. Trimming pared 2 bases from V and 7 bases from J, leaving 21 bases between. CDR3 region: CASSLLSGLSPREQYF. As DNA, the CDR3 is TGTGCCAGCAGCTTATTATCGGGACTTTCTCCTAGGGAGCAGTACTTC.

This clone has a handful of counts. For the CDR3, the DNA is TGTGCTAGTGGTTTAGTGCCGCGTCTAGAGCAGTACTTC. Translation: CASGLVPRLEQYF. The chain couples TRBV12-5 to TRBJ2-7; D unclear. From germline, CDR1 is LGHNT and CDR2 FRNRAP. Between the trimmed V and J ends, which lost 3 bases and 7 bases, there was a span of 13 bases. The CDR3 totals 13 residues. The full variable domain, in which reference TRBV12-5 and TRBJ2-7 provide the parts outside the CDR3, is DARVTQTPRHKVTEMGQEVTMRCQPILGHNTVFWYRQTMMQGLELLAYFRNRAPLDDSGMPKDRFSAEMPDATLATLKIQPSEPRDSAVYFCASGLVPRLEQYFGPGTRLTVT.